One sample yielded the 16 T cell receptor beta chains listed below, sequenced in a study of Graves' ophthalmopathy and Graves' hyperthyroidism. Amplification from RNA transcripts yielded the TCR beta CDR3 regions. An initial RT-PCR round employing HTBI primers preceded a second-round multiplex PCR. TCRdb itself ran the multiplex PCR reads through MiXCR, one entry per CDR3 protein. The sample contains 1 million to 1.3 million distinct CDR3 sequences, around a third of which appear only once. The material sequenced was peripheral blood or thyroid tissue (not recorded which). The receptors stem from an adult man with Graves' hyperthyroidism.

Many counts were recorded for this clonotype. The J gene is TRBJ2-7, the V gene TRBV7-9, with TRBD2 as a possible D gene (5 bases). Trimming left V 6 bases short and J 1 base short, with 16 bases between. Germline loops: CDR1 SEHNR, CDR2 FQNEAQ (reference sequence). The CDR3 consists of 15 residues. Here the CDR3 reads CASSTEEVSSYEQYF. CDR3 nucleotide sequence: TGTGCCAGCAGTACGGAGGAGGTATCTTCCTACGAGCAGTACTTC.

Note on this clonotype: A much bigger clone sits one base away, suggesting this may be a read error. This rearrangement joins TRBV20-1 to TRBJ1-1; 8 nucleotides agree with TRBD1. Germline assignment: CDR1 DFQATT and CDR2 SNEGSKA (reference sequence). This CDR3 region has 14 residues. V was pared by 7 bases and J by 3 bases, with 10 bases of the junction left unmatched. CDR3 in amino acids: CSGNPGQVYTEAFF. Here the CDR3 DNA reads TGCAGTGGTAATCCGGGACAGGTCTACACTGAAGCTTTCTTT.

This clonotype came up many times. Written as DNA, the CDR3 is TGCGCCAGCAGCTTGGAAGGGGCGGCCGGAAACACCATATATTTT. Protein product: CASSLEGAAGNTIYF. The chain carries TRBV5-1 and TRBJ1-3; a possible D gene is TRBD1 (5 bases). With 0 bases removed from V and 4 bases from J, the gap between germline ends came to 11 bases. The V gene's germline CDR1 is SGHRS and CDR2 YFSETQ. There are 15 residues in the CDR3. Based on the CDR3 plus reference TRBV5-1 and TRBJ1-3, the full variable domain is KAGVTQTPRYLIKTRGQQVTLSCSPISGHRSVSWYQQTPGQGLQFLFEYFSETQRNKGNFPGRFSGRQFSNSRSEMNVSTLELGDSALYLCASSLEGAAGNTIYFGEGSWLTVV.

V usage is TRBV2 and J usage is TRBJ2-5; tentative D call: TRBD2 (5 bases). This CDR3 is 14 amino acids long. The germline V gene encodes CDR1 SNHLY and CDR2 FYNNEI. The V end was cut by 8 bases, the J end by 3 bases, with 16 bases between. The CDR3 region is CASLKMAREETQYF. CDR3 DNA: TGTGCCAGCCTGAAGATGGCGAGGGAAGAGACCCAGTACTTC.

V gene TRBV19 combines with J gene TRBJ1-1, with D maybe TRBD1 (5 bases). V lost 3 bases and J lost 2, with 13 bases in between. The CDR3 sequence is 15 residues long. Germline V gene lookup returns CDR1 LNHDA and CDR2 SQIVND (reference sequence). The DNA for the CDR3 is TGTGCCAGTAGTATTACTGGACGGGGCAACACTGAAGCTTTCTTT. Translated: CASSITGRGNTEAFF.

This clonotype was picked up a small number of times. The genes are TRBV20-1 and TRBJ1-5; no clear D gene. Germline loops: CDR1 DFQATT, CDR2 SNEGSKA (reference sequence). The CDR3 sequence is 20 residues long. Trimming removed 1 base at V and 0 bases at J, with 25 bases between. The CDR3 spells CSARAPRDNTVVRSNQPQHF. The DNA of the CDR3 is TGCAGTGCTAGAGCCCCGAGGGATAATACGGTTGTTCGTAGCAATCAGCCCCAGCATTTT.

Only a few counts were recorded for this clonotype. CDR3 amino acids: CASSQPIPDRTYYGYTF. CDR3 nucleotide sequence: TGCGCCAGCAGCCAACCCATACCGGACAGGACTTACTATGGCTACACCTTC. The V and J genes are TRBV4-1 and TRBJ1-2, with TRBD1 matching over 7 bases. Looked up from germline, CDR1 is MGHRA and CDR2 is YSYEKL. The CDR3 has 17 residues. V trimming: 2 bases; J trimming: 3 bases; junction bases outside the gene matches: 12.

This clonotype has a handful of counts. The genes are TRBV12-3 or TRBV12-4 and TRBJ2-7; perhaps D is TRBD1 or TRBD2 (5 bases each). The V and J ends lost 3 bases and 0 bases respectively, with 15 bases between them. CDR3 length equals 16 residues. Written as DNA, the CDR3 is TGTGCCAGCAGTTTGGAAAACGGGGCGAGCTCCTACGAGCAGTACTTC. It specifies CASSLENGASSYEQYF.

This clonotype was detected many times. This chain joins TRBV6-5 and TRBJ2-7; the D is unclear. In germline, CDR1 is MNHEY, CDR2 SVGAGI. This CDR3 spans 13 amino acids. V was shortened by 6 bases and J by 6 bases, with 15 bases between the two germline ends. CDR3 in DNA: TGTGCCAGCAGCCCTGATAGGGCAGCCGAGCAGTACTTC. Translating it yields CASSPDRAAEQYF.

The gene calls are TRBV7-2 and TRBJ2-7, with D unclear. The V gene's germline CDR1 is SGHTA and CDR2 FQGNSA. The CDR3 has 13 amino acids. The germline V and J ends were trimmed by 5 bases and 6 bases, with 14 bases remaining between them. CDR3 protein: CASSPIGFSEQYF. DNA for the CDR3: TGTGCCAGCAGCCCAATCGGGTTTAGCGAGCAGTACTTC.

This clonotype was seen only a few times. The chain carries TRBV7-2 and TRBJ2-7, with D perhaps TRBD1 (6 bases). The CDR3 runs to 15 residues. Germline assignment: CDR1 SGHTA and CDR2 FQGNSA. Trimming removed 5 bases at V and 3 bases at J, with 17 bases between. DNA for the CDR3: TGTGCCAGCAGCCCCCAGGGGATGAACTTCTACGAGCAGTACTTC. Its translation is CASSPQGMNFYEQYF.

V and J are TRBV14 and TRBJ1-2; D uncertain. The ends were cut back, 3 bases at V and 3 bases at J, with 8 bases in the middle. From germline, CDR1 is SGHDN and CDR2 FVKESK. This CDR3 has 13 amino acids. The CDR3 DNA reads TGTGCCAGCAGCCATGACATGGACTATGGCTACACCTTC. Its translation: CASSHDMDYGYTF.

The table lists this clonotype with many counts. CDR3 sequence: CASTRWDASLYF. The CDR3 DNA sequence: TGTGCCAGTACTCGTTGGGACGCTAGTCTGTACTTC. The chain couples TRBV25-1 to TRBJ2-7; tentatively, D is TRBD1 or TRBD2 (5 bases each). This CDR3 has 12 amino acids. Germline-derived CDR1 and CDR2 are MGHDK and SYGVNS. Trimming stripped 9 bases from V and 12 bases from J, with 21 bases between.

For this clonotype: One end of the junction fails to match germline, which may point to a read error. The chain has TRBV24-1 and TRBJ2-7, with D possibly TRBD1 on 6 matching bases. The germline V gene encodes CDR1 KGHDR and CDR2 SFDVKD. The CDR3 is made up of 16 amino acids. CDR3 in amino acids: CASSLYRDVGIDEQYF. The CDR3, as DNA: TGTGCCAGCAGTCTATACAGGGATGTAGGGATAGACGAGCAGTACTTC.

This clonotype has ten or more counts. J is TRBJ1-2 and V is TRBV7-2; D unclear. The germline CDR1 and CDR2 sequences are SGHTA and FQGNSA. The CDR3 is 14 amino acids. The V gene lost 1 base and the J gene lost 7 bases, with 13 bases spanning the gap. DNA of the CDR3: TGTGCCAGCAGCTTAGTAGGGCTGGACGGTGGCTACACCTTC. Translation: CASSLVGLDGGYTF.

The CDR3 DNA sequence: TGTGCCAGCAGCCCAAGAGCTCCGGGAACAGGGAGGGAGACCCAGTACTTC. It yields the protein CASSPRAPGTGRETQYF. The chain uses TRBV7-9 and TRBJ2-5; D may correspond to TRBD1 or TRBD2 (6 bases each). Germline V CDR1 and CDR2: SEHNR, FQNEAQ (reference sequence). Trimming pared 5 bases from V and 5 bases from J, leaving 24 bases between. The CDR3 loop spans 17 amino acids. Supplemented by reference TRBV7-9 and TRBJ2-5, the full variable domain reads DTGVSQNPRHKITKRGQNVTFRCDPISEHNRLYWYRQTLGQGPEFLTYFQNEAQLEKSRLLSDRFSAERPKGSFSTLEIQRTEQGDSAMYLCASSPRAPGTGRETQYFGPGTRLLVL.